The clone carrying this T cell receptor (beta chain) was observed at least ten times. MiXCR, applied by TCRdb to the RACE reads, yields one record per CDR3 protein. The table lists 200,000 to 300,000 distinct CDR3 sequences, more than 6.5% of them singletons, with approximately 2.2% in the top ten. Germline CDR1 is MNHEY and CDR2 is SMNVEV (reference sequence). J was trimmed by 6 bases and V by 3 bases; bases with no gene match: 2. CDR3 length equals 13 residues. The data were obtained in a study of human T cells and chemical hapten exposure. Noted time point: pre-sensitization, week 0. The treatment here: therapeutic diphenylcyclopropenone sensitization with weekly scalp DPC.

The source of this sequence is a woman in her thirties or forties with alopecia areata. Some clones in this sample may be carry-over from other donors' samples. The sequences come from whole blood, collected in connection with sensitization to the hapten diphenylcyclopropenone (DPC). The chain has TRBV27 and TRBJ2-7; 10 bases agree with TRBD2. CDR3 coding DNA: TGTGCCAGCAGTTTTATAGCGGGAGGCGAGCAGTACTTC. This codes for CASSFIAGGEQYF.